Listed here are 7 T cell receptor beta chains from one sample, sequenced in a study of monozygotic twins with cystic fibrosis. Clones were sequenced by immunoSEQ multiplex PCR, and TCRdb holds only the in-frame ones, with some missing. Of roughly 14,000 clones listed, 90% to 95% are singletons. The specimen was blood. These receptors were collected from a girl under 10 years old with cystic fibrosis.

The chain combines TRBV14 with TRBJ2-7; 11 nucleotides align to TRBD1. In germline, CDR1 is SGHDN, CDR2 FVKESK. V gave up 5 bases and J gave up 2 bases; unmatched junction bases: 2. This CDR3 has 14 residues. CDR3: CASSWGQGAYEQYF. CDR3 in DNA: TGTGCCAGCAGCTGGGGACAGGGGGCCTACGAGCAGTACTTC.

J is TRBJ2-7 and V is TRBV27; D gene ambiguous. V gave up 3 bases and J gave up 0 bases, with 9 bases separating them. CDR3 length: 14 residues. The germline V gene encodes CDR1 MNHEY and CDR2 SMNVEV (reference sequence). This chain's CDR3 is CASSFIPGSYEQYF. CDR3 nucleotides: TGTGCCAGCAGTTTTATCCCGGGCTCCTACGAGCAGTACTTC.

This chain connects TRBV29-1 to TRBJ2-2; D is undetermined. The CDR3 consists of 13 residues. V lost 3 bases and J 3 bases, leaving 8 bases between the germline ends. The V gene's germline CDR1 is SQVTM and CDR2 ANQGSEA. The chain's CDR3 is CSVDARHTGELFF. In DNA, the CDR3 is TGCAGCGTTGACGCTCGGCACACCGGGGAGCTGTTTTTT.

The gene calls are TRBV7-2 and TRBJ1-4; TRBD1 agrees at 11 bases. Germline loops: CDR1 SGHTA, CDR2 FQGNSA. This CDR3 spans 15 amino acids. Trimming cost V 5 bases and J 7 bases; bases outside gene matches: 6. CDR3 loop: CASSPDRGRPEKLFF. CDR3 sequence (DNA): TGTGCCAGCAGCCCGGACAGGGGGCGTCCTGAAAAACTGTTTTTT.

The chain is built from TRBV18 and TRBJ2-7; the match to TRBD2 covers 7 bases. Germline assignment: CDR1 KGHSH and CDR2 LQKENI. Trimming took 2 bases from V and 0 from J; bases not matched to a gene: 10. There are 17 residues in the CDR3. For the CDR3, the DNA is TGTGCCAGCTCACCAATTCTGCGGGAGCACCCCTCCTACGAGCAGTACTTC. This codes for CASSPILREHPSYEQYF.

The chain couples TRBV7-6 to TRBJ2-3; D perhaps matches TRBD2 (6 bases). V was cut by 5 bases and J by 0 bases, with 12 bases left in between. The CDR3 extends over 15 amino acids. Germline V gene sequence: CDR1 SGHVS, CDR2 FNYEAQ. The CDR3 nucleotides read TGTGCCAGCAGCAAACGGGAGTCTAGCACAGATACGCAGTATTTT. Translating gives CASSKRESSTDTQYF.

The CDR3 DNA is TGTGCCAGCAGCGTAGAGGGTAGAAGCGAGCAGTACTTC. It codes for CASSVEGRSEQYF. V gene TRBV9 combines with J gene TRBJ2-7; D not certain. Between the trimmed V and J ends, which lost 0 bases and 6 bases, there was a span of 10 bases. The CDR3 length is 13 residues. The germline V gene encodes CDR1 SGDLS and CDR2 YYNGEE. The full variable domain, with the rest looked up from reference TRBV9 and TRBJ2-7, is DSGVTQTPKHLITATGQRVTLRCSPRSGDLSVYWYQQSLDQGLQFLIQYYNGEERAKGNILERFSAQQFPDLHSELNLSSLELGDSALYFCASSVEGRSEQYFGPGTRLTVT.